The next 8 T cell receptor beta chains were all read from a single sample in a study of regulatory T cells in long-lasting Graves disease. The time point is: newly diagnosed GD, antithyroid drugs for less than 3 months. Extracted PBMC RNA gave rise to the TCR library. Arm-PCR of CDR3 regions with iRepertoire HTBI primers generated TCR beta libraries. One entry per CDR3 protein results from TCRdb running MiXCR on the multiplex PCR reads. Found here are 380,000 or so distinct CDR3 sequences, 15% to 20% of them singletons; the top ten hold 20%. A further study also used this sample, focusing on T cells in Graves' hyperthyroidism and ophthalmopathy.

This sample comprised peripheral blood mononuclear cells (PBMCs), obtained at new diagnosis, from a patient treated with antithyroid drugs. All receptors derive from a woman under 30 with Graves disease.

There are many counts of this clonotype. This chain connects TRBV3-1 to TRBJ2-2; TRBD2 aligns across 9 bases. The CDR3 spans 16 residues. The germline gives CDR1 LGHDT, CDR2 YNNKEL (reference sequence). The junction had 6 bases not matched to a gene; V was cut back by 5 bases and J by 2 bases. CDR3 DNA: TGTGCCAGCAGCTTGCCTAGCGGGACAAACACCGGGGAGCTGTTTTTT. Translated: CASSLPSGTNTGELFF. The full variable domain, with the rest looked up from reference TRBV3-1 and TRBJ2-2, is DTAVSQTPKYLVTQMGNDKSIKCEQNLGHDTMYWYKQDSKKFLKIMFSYNNKELIINETVPNRFSPKSPDKAHLNLHINSLELGDSAVYFCASSLPSGTNTGELFFGEGSRLTVL.

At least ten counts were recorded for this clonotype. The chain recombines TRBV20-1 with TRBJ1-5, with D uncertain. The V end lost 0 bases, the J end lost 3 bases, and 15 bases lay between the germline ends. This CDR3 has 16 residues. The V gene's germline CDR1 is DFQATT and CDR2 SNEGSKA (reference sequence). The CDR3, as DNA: TGCAGTGCTAGAGATCTTGGAAAGGAGGTCAATCAGCCCCAGCATTTT. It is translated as CSARDLGKEVNQPQHF.

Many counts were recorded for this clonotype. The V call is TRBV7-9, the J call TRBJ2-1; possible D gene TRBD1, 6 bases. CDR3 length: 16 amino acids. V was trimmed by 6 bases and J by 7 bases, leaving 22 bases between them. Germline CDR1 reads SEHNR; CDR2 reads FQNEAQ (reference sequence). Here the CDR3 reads CASSPGSMKGVNEQFF. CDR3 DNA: TGTGCCAGCAGTCCCGGCTCGATGAAGGGGGTAAATGAGCAGTTCTTC.

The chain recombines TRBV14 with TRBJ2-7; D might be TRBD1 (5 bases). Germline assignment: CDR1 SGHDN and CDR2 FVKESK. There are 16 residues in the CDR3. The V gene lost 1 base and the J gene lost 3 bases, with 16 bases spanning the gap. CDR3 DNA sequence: TGTGCCAGCAGCCAAGCGACAGTCCGACCAATCTACGAGCAGTACTTC. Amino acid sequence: CASSQATVRPIYEQYF.

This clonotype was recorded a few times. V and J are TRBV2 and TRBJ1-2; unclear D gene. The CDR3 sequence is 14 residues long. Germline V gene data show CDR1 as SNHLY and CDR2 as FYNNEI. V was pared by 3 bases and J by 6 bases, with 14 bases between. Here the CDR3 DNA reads TGTGCCAGCAGTGACCGGGGAAATTCTGATGGCTACACCTTC. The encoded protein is CASSDRGNSDGYTF.

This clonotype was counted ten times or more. CDR3 region: CASSPGQGASNEQFF. DNA of the CDR3: TGTGCCAGCTCACCGGGTCAGGGGGCTTCAAATGAGCAGTTCTTC. The rearrangement uses TRBV18 and TRBJ2-1, with TRBD1 matching 8 bases. The germline CDR1 and CDR2 sequences are KGHSH and LQKENI. This CDR3 has 15 amino acids. Trimming took 3 bases from V and 7 from J; bases not matched to a gene: 8. Filled out from reference TRBV18 and TRBJ2-1, the complete variable domain reads NAGVMQNPRHLVRRRGQEARLRCSPMKGHSHVYWYRQLPEEGLKFMVYLQKENIIDESGMPKERFSAEFPKEGPSILRIQQVVRGDSAAYFCASSPGQGASNEQFFGPGTRLTVL.

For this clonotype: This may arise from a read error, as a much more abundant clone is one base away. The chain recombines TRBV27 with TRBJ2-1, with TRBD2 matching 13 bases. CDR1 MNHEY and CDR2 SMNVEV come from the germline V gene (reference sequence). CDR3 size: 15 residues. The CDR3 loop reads CAGSDGLAGVNEQFF. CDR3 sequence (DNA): TGTGCCGGCAGTGACGGACTAGCGGGAGTCAATGAGCAGTTCTTC.

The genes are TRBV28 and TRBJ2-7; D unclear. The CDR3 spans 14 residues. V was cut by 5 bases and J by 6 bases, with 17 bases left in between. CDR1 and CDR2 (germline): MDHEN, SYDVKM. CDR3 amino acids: CASSEDGPSSEQYF. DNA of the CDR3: TGTGCCAGCAGTGAAGATGGGCCAAGCAGCGAGCAGTACTTC. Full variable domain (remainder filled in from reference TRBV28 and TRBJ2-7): DVKVTQSSRYLVKRTGEKVFLECVQDMDHENMFWYRQDPGLGLRLIYFSYDVKMKEKGDIPEGYSVSREKKERFSLILESASTNQTSMYLCASSEDGPSSEQYFGPGTRLTVT.